This T cell receptor (beta chain) was documented in a study of blood T cell repertoires in COVID-19. The wider study: There were acute and convalescent COVID-19 samples, and they came from the United States, Italy and Spain. PBMCs, B-cell-depleted T cells, or T cells were the source of the cDNA or gDNA that made up the material.

This clone was counted only a few times. Original analysis: Amplification from reference gene primers served as the basis for estimated nucleated cell counts. Sequencing was performed with immunoSEQ multiplex PCR; in TCRdb, only in-frame clones are kept and a portion is missing. V, J and clone size reflect that table, while D and trimming were determined from the DNA. The data show roughly 280,000 clones, around 80% seen once. The germline gives CDR1 KGHSH, CDR2 LQKENI. With 0 bases clipped from V and 7 bases from J, the junction kept 5 bases outside the gene matches. This CDR3 is 16 amino acids long.

The chain employs TRBV18 and TRBJ2-1; 11 bases align to TRBD2. The source of this sequence is a man in his fifties or sixties with acute or convalescent COVID-19. The source material was peripheral blood. CDR3 sequence reads: CASSPPNSGRVNEQFF. CDR3 bases: TGTGCCAGCTCACCACCGAATAGCGGGAGGGTAAATGAGCAGTTCTTC.